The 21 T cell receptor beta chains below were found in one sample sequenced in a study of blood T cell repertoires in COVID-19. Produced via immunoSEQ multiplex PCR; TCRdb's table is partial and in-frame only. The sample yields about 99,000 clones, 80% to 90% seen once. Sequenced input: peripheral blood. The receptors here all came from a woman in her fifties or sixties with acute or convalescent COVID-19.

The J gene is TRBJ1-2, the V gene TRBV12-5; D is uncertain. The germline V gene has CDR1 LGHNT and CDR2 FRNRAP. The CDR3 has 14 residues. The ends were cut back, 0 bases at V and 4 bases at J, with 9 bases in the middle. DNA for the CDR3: TGTGCTAGTGGTTTGGTAAATGGCCGCTATGGCTACACCTTC. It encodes CASGLVNGRYGYTF.

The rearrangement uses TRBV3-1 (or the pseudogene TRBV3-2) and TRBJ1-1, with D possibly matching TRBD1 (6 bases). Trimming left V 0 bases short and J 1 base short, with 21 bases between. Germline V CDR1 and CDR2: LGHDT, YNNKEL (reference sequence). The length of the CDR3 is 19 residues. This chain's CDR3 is CASSQDLPRAWGPNTEAFF. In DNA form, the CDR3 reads TGTGCCAGCAGCCAAGATCTTCCCAGGGCCTGGGGGCCGAACACTGAAGCTTTCTTT.

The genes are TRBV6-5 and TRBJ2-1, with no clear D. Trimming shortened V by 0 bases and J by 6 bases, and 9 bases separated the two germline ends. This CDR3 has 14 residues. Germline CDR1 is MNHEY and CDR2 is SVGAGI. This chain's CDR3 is CASSYSTVSNEQFF. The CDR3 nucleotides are TGTGCCAGCAGTTACTCGACTGTGAGCAATGAGCAGTTCTTC.

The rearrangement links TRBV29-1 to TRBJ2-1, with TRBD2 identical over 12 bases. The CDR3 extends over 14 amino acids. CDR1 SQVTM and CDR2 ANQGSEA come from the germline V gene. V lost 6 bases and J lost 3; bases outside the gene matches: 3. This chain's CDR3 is CSVTSGSNYNEQFF. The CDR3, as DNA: TGCAGCGTGACTAGCGGGAGTAACTACAATGAGCAGTTCTTC.

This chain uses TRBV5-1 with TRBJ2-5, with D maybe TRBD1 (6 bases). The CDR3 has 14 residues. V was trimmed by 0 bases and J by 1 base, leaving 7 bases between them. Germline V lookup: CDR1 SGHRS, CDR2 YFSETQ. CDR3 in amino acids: CASSLGTAQETQYF. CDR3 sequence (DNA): TGCGCCAGCAGCTTGGGGACAGCCCAAGAGACCCAGTACTTC.

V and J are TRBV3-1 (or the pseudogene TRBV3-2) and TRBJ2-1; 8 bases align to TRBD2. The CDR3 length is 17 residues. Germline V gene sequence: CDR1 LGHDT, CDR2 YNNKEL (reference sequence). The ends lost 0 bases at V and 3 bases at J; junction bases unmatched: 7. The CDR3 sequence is CASSQEESGSYYNEQFF. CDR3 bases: TGTGCCAGCAGCCAAGAGGAGAGCGGGAGCTACTACAATGAGCAGTTCTTC.

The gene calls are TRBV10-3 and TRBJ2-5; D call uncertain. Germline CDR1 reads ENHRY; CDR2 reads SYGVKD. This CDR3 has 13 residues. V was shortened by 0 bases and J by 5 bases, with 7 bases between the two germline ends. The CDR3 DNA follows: TGTGCCATCAGTGAGTCCCAACGGGAGACCCAGTACTTC. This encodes CAISESQRETQYF.

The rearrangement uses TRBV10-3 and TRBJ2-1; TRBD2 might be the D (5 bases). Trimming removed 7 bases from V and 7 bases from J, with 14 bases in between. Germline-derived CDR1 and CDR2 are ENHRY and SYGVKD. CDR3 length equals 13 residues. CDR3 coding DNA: TGTGCCATCACCCGGGGTGGCGGAAATGAGCAGTTCTTC. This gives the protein CAITRGGGNEQFF.

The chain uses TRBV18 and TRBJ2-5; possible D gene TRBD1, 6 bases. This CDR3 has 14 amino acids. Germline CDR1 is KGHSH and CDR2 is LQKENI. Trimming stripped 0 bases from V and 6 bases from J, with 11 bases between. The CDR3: CASSPPQGPQTQYF. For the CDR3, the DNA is TGTGCCAGCTCACCACCCCAGGGGCCGCAGACCCAGTACTTC.

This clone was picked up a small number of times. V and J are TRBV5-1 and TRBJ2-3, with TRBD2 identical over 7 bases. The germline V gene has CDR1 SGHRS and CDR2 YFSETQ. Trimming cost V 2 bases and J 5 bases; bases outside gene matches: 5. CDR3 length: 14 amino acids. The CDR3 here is CASSFGGRGDTQYF. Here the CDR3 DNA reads TGCGCCAGCAGCTTTGGCGGGAGAGGAGATACGCAGTATTTT.

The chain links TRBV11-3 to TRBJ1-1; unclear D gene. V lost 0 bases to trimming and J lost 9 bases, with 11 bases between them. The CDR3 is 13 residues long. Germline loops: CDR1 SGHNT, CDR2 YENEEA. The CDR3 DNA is TGTGCCAGCAGCTTAGATTTAGCATCGAAAGCTTTCTTT. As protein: CASSLDLASKAFF.

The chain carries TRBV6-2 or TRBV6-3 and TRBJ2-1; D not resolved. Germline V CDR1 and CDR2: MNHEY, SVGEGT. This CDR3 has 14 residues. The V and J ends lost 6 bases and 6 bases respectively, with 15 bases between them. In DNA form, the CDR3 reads TGTGCCAGCAGCCCCCCACCTCACGGCAATGAGCAGTTCTTC. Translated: CASSPPPHGNEQFF.

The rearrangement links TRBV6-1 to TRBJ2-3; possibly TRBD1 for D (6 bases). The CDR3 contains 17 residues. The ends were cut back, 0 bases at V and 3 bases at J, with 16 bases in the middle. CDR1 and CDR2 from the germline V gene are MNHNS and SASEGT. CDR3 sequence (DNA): TGTGCCAGCAGTGAAGCGCGCGGCAGGGGTTCAACAGATACGCAGTATTTT. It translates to CASSEARGRGSTDTQYF.

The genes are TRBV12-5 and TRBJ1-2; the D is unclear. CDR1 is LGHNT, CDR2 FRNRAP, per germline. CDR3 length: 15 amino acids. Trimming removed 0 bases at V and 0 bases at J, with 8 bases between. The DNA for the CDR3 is TGTGCTAGTGGTTTGGTACTGGGCCCTAACTATGGCTACACCTTC. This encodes CASGLVLGPNYGYTF. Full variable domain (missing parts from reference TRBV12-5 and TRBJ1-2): DARVTQTPRHKVTEMGQEVTMRCQPILGHNTVFWYRQTMMQGLELLAYFRNRAPLDDSGMPKDRFSAEMPDATLATLKIQPSEPRDSAVYFCASGLVLGPNYGYTFGSGTRLTVV.

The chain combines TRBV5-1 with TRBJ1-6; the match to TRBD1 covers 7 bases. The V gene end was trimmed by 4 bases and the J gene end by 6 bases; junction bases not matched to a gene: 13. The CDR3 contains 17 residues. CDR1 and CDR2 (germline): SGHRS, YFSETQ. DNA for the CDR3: TGCGCCAGCAGCCTGCAACCCCAGGGGACAGTTAATTCACCCCTCCACTTT. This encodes CASSLQPQGTVNSPLHF.

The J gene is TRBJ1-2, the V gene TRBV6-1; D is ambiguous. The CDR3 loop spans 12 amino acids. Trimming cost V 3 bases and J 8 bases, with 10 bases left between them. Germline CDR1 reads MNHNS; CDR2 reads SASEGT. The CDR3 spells CASSENTGGYTF. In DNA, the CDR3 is TGTGCCAGCAGTGAGAATACGGGAGGCTACACCTTC.

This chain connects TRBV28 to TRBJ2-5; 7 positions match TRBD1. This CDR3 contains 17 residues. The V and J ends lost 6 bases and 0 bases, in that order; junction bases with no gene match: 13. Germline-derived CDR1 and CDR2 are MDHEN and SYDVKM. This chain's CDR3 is CASSARTGNPYQETQYF. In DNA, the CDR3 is TGTGCCAGCAGCGCCCGGACAGGCAACCCCTACCAAGAGACCCAGTACTTC. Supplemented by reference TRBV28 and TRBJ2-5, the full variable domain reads DVKVTQSSRYLVKRTGEKVFLECVQDMDHENMFWYRQDPGLGLRLIYFSYDVKMKEKGDIPEGYSVSREKKERFSLILESASTNQTSMYLCASSARTGNPYQETQYFGPGTRLLVL.

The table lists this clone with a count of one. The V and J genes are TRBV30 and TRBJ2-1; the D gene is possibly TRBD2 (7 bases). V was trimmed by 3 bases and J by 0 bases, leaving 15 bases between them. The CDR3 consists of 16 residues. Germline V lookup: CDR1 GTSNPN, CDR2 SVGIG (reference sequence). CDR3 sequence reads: CAWRGGDTSSYNEQFF. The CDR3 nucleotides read TGTGCCTGGAGGGGGGGGGACACGAGCTCCTACAATGAGCAGTTCTTC.

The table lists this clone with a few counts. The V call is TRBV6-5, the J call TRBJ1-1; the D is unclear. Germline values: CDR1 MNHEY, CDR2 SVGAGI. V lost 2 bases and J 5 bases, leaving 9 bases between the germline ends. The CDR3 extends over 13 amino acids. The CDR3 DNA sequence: TGTGCCAGCAGTTACGCGGGTGTGACTGAAGCTTTCTTT. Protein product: CASSYAGVTEAFF.

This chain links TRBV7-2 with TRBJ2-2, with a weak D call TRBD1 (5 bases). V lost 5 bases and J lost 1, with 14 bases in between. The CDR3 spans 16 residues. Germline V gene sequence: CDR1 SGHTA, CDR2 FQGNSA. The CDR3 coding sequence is TGTGCCAGCAGCCCCAGGGTGATGGGGAACACCGGGGAGCTGTTTTTT. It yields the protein CASSPRVMGNTGELFF.

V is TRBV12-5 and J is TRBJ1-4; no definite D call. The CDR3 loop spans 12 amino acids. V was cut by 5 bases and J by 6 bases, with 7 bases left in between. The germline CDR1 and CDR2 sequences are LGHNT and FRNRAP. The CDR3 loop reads CASGPTDEKLFF. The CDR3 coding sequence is TGTGCTAGTGGTCCTACCGATGAAAAACTGTTTTTT.